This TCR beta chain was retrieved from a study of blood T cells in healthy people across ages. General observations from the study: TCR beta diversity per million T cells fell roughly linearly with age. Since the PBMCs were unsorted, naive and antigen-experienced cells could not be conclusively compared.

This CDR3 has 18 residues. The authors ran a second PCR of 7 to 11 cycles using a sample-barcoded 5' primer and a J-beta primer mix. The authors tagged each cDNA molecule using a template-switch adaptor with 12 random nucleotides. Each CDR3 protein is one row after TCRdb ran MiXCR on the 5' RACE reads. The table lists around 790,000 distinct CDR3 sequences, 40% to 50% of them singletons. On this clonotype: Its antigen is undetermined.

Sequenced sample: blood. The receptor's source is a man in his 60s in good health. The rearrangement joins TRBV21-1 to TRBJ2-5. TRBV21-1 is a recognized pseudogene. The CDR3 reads CASSNGPFWWGLLNEQYF. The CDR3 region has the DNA TGTGCCAGCAGCAATGGGCCTTTCTGGTGGGGCCTTCTCAATGAGCAGTACTTC.